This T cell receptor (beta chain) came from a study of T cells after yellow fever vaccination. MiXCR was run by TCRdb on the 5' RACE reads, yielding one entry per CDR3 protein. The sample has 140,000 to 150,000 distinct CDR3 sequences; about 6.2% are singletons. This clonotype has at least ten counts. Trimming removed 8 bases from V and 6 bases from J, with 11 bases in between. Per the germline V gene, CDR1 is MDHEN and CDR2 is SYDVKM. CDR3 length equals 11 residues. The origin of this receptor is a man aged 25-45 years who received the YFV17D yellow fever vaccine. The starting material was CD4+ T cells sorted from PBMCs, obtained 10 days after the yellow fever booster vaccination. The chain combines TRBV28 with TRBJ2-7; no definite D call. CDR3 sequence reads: CASGPLSEQYF. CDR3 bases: TGTGCCAGCGGACCTCTGAGCGAGCAGTACTTC.